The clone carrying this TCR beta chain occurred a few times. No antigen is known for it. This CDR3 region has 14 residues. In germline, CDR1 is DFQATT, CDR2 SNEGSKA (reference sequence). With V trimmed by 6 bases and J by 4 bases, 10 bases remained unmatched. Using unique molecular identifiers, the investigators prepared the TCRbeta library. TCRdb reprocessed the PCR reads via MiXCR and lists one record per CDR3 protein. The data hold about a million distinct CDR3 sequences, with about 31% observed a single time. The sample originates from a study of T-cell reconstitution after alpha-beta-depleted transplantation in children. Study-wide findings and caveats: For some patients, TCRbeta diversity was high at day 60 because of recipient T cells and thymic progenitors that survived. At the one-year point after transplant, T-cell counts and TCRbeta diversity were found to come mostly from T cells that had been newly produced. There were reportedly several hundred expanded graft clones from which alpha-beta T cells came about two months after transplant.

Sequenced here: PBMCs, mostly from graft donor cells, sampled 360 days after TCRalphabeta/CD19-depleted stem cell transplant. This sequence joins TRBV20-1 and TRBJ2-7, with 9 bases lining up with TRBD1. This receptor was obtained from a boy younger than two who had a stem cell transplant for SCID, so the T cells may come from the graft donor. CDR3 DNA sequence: TGCAGTGCAAGAACAGGGGGCGCCCGGTACGAGCAGTACTTC. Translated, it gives CSARTGGARYEQYF.